These 18 T cell receptor beta chains share one sample of origin, sequenced in a study of vaccination effects on CD4 cells after COVID-19. Method: immunoSEQ multiplex PCR; TCRdb's copy keeps in-frame clones and lacks some. The profile shows tens of thousands of clones, more than 75% of them singletons. Their specific antigens are unknown. Culture proceeded for 10 days, and CD4+ T cells were then isolated. The source material was CD4+ T cells from PBMCs cultured without peptide, sampled before COVID-19 vaccination. The receptors were gathered from a human donor who received a COVID-19 vaccine.

The chain combines TRBV5-1 with TRBJ1-1, with D perhaps TRBD1 (6 bases). CDR3 size: 16 residues. Germline V CDR1 and CDR2: SGHRS, YFSETQ. Trimming took off 4 bases at V and 3 bases at J, with 19 bases between the two ends. The CDR3: CASSLEPRGGDTEAFF. Here the CDR3 DNA reads TGCGCCAGCAGCCTCGAGCCTCGAGGGGGGGACACTGAAGCTTTCTTT. The whole variable domain, remainder taken from reference TRBV5-1 and TRBJ1-1, is KAGVTQTPRYLIKTRGQQVTLSCSPISGHRSVSWYQQTPGQGLQFLFEYFSETQRNKGNFPGRFSGRQFSNSRSEMNVSTLELGDSALYLCASSLEPRGGDTEAFFGQGTRLTVV.

This chain links TRBV7-2 with TRBJ1-3; D is perhaps TRBD1 (5 bases). The CDR3 loop spans 15 amino acids. Germline assignment: CDR1 SGHTA and CDR2 FQGNSA. Trimming took 5 bases from V and 4 from J, leaving 15 bases between them. The CDR3 coding sequence is TGTGCCAGCAGCCAAGGCGGGGGGGTAGGAAACACCATATATTTT. Encoded protein: CASSQGGGVGNTIYF.

The chain has TRBV7-2 and TRBJ2-1; unclear D gene. This CDR3 comprises 13 residues. Trimming took off 5 bases at V and 10 bases at J, with 15 bases between the two ends. In germline, CDR1 is SGHTA, CDR2 FQGNSA. The CDR3 nucleotides are TGTGCCAGCAGCGGCCATCTCTTGGGGGAGCAGTTCTTC. Its protein product is CASSGHLLGEQFF.

The chain carries TRBV7-3 and TRBJ2-3; D remains ambiguous. The CDR3 is 13 amino acids. Per germline, CDR1 SGHTA and CDR2 FQGTGA. V lost 2 bases and J lost 6, with 9 bases in between. CDR3 in amino acids: CASSLSSSDTQYF. The CDR3 nucleotides read TGTGCCAGCAGCTTATCGAGTTCGGATACGCAGTATTTT.

The rearrangement joins TRBV10-3 to TRBJ2-7; a weak D match, TRBD1 (6 bases). The V end lost 2 bases, the J end lost 2 bases, and 13 bases lay between the germline ends. The CDR3 extends over 15 amino acids. Germline values: CDR1 ENHRY, CDR2 SYGVKD. CDR3 DNA sequence: TGTGCCATCAGTGAGGGTACAGGGCTGACCTACGAGCAGTACGTC. Protein product: CAISEGTGLTYEQYV.

This chain joins TRBV3-1 (or the pseudogene TRBV3-2) and TRBJ2-7; tentative D call: TRBD2 (5 bases). V was pared by 2 bases and J by 2 bases, with 13 bases between. From germline, CDR1 is LGHDT and CDR2 YNNKEL (reference sequence). The CDR3 has 15 amino acids. The CDR3 here is CASSQNAGGTYEQYV. DNA of the CDR3: TGTGCCAGCAGCCAAAATGCGGGCGGAACCTACGAGCAGTACGTC.

The chain carries TRBV5-4 and TRBJ1-3; D is unclear. Trimming shortened V by 3 bases and J by 4 bases, and 8 bases separated the two germline ends. Germline-derived CDR1 and CDR2 are SGHNT and YYREEE (reference sequence). The CDR3 consists of 13 residues. CDR3 sequence (DNA): TGTGCCAGCAGCTCGACACGGGGAAACACCATATATTTT. As protein: CASSSTRGNTIYF.

V is TRBV6-5 and J is TRBJ1-5; the D gene is possibly TRBD1 (6 bases). CDR1 is MNHEY and CDR2 is SVGAGI in the germline V gene. The CDR3 is 14 amino acids. Trimming removed 2 bases from V and 6 bases from J, with 11 bases in between. The CDR3 DNA reads as TGTGCCAGCAGTTACGGGGGGGCCGGTCAGCCCCAGCATTTT. Translation gives CASSYGGAGQPQHF.

The chain uses TRBV3-1 (or the pseudogene TRBV3-2) and TRBJ1-1; a weak D match, TRBD1 (5 bases). Germline V gives CDR1 LGHDT, CDR2 YNNKEL (reference sequence). The germline V and J ends were trimmed by 5 bases and 10 bases, with 14 bases remaining between them. The CDR3 runs to 12 residues. The chain's CDR3 is CASSGSGRAAFF. The CDR3, as DNA: TGTGCCAGCAGCGGTTCAGGGAGGGCAGCTTTCTTT.

This chain links TRBV2 with TRBJ1-6, with a tentative D call TRBD1 (6 bases). The ends were cut back, 4 bases at V and 5 bases at J, with 12 bases in the middle. There are 15 residues in the CDR3. Germline-derived CDR1 and CDR2 are SNHLY and FYNNEI. CDR3 amino acids: CASSVRQGNNSPLHF. DNA of the CDR3: TGTGCCAGCAGTGTAAGGCAGGGGAATAATTCACCCCTCCACTTT.

The count of this clone is one. The CDR3 nucleotides read TGTGCCAGCAGTACTACAGGGAGGCAGCCCCAGCATTTT. This gives the protein CASSTTGRQPQHF. This sequence joins TRBV6-5 and TRBJ1-5, with D possibly matching TRBD1 (6 bases). The CDR3 length is 13 residues. V lost 5 bases and J 7 bases, leaving 12 bases between the germline ends. CDR1 MNHEY and CDR2 SVGAGI come from the germline V gene.

The V call is TRBV19, the J call TRBJ1-2, with D maybe TRBD1 (6 bases). This CDR3 has 15 residues. Trimming left V 5 bases short and J 8 bases short, with 21 bases between. CDR1 LNHDA and CDR2 SQIVND come from the germline V gene (reference sequence). The CDR3 DNA reads TGTGCCAGTAGTTTGCACCGGGACAACCTTGGGGGCTACACCTTC. This translates into CASSLHRDNLGGYTF.

This sequence joins TRBV2 and TRBJ2-1; 12 bases align to TRBD2. The CDR3 covers 13 residues. Germline V gene lookup returns CDR1 SNHLY and CDR2 FYNNEI. With V trimmed by 10 bases and J by 8 bases, 6 bases remained unmatched. The CDR3 DNA sequence: TGTGCCACGCTAGCGGGGGGGCCGGATGAGCAGTTCTTC. Residues: CATLAGGPDEQFF.

This clone was recorded a few times. The CDR3 DNA is TGCGCCAGCAGTGAGTCGGGCAGCCCAGGCTCCGGAAACACCATATATTTT. Translation gives CASSESGSPGSGNTIYF. V usage is TRBV10-2 and J usage is TRBJ1-3; no reliable D call. Germline V gene lookup returns CDR1 WSHSY and CDR2 SAAADI. V shed 0 bases and J shed 4 bases, with 16 bases lying between them. This CDR3 contains 17 residues.

This clone has just a few counts. The genes are TRBV4-2 and TRBJ1-5; D is ambiguous. Germline V gene lookup returns CDR1 LGHNA and CDR2 YNFKEQ. V was clipped by 0 bases and J by 0 bases, with 6 bases between them. The CDR3 loop spans 15 amino acids. CDR3 region: CASSQEGNSNQPQHF. The CDR3 nucleotides read TGTGCCAGCAGCCAAGAGGGGAATAGCAATCAGCCCCAGCATTTT.

The gene calls are TRBV7-3 and TRBJ2-1, with 11 bases aligning to TRBD2. The length of the CDR3 is 16 residues. V dropped 5 bases and J dropped 3; count of bases not matched to a gene: 6. CDR1 and CDR2 (germline): SGHTA, FQGTGA. The CDR3 sequence is CASSISGTSGYNEQFF. The CDR3 nucleotides are TGTGCCAGCAGCATCTCCGGGACTAGCGGCTACAATGAGCAGTTCTTC.

As for this clone: The same CDR3 can be traced to other DNA sequences in this sample. The CDR3 nucleotides read TGCGCCAGCAGCCATACCCCGGGACAACATAACACCGGGGAGCTGTTTTTT. This translates into CASSHTPGQHNTGELFF. The chain employs TRBV4-1 and TRBJ2-2, with D tentatively TRBD1 (6 bases). V lost 3 bases to trimming and J lost 2 bases, with 16 bases between them. The CDR3 contains 17 residues. CDR1 is MGHRA, CDR2 YSYEKL, per germline.

On this clone itself: Mismatch with germline at one junction end may stem from a read error. The gene calls are TRBV18 and TRBJ2-5, with a tentative D call TRBD2 (6 bases). The germline gives CDR1 KGHSH, CDR2 LQKENI. The CDR3 loop spans 15 amino acids. CDR3 bases: TGTGCCACCTCAGGAGCCGGGGGATCCACAGAGACCCAGTACTTC. Translated, it gives CATSGAGGSTETQYF.